These 13 T cell receptor beta chains came from one sample sequenced in a study of blood T cells in healthy people across ages. A J-beta primer mix and a sample-barcoded 5' primer were used in a second PCR of roughly 6 to 11 cycles. MiXCR, run by TCRdb on the 5' RACE reads, gives a single entry per CDR3 protein. The sample yields nearly 1 million distinct CDR3 sequences, approximately 50% seen once. Specimen: blood. The receptors derive from a woman aged 55 to 70 in good health.

The V call is TRBV27, the J call TRBJ1-2; a possible D gene is TRBD1 (5 bases). With 3 bases removed from V and 4 bases from J, the gap between germline ends came to 9 bases. CDR3 length equals 13 residues. From germline, CDR1 is MNHEY and CDR2 SMNVEV (reference sequence). The CDR3 DNA reads as TGTGCCAGCAGTTTGGGGGTGCGCTATGGCTACACCTTC. This sequence encodes CASSLGVRYGYTF.

This clonotype was detected only a few times. The genes are TRBV20-1 and TRBJ2-7; a possible D gene is TRBD2 (6 bases). The CDR3 length is 14 residues. Germline V lookup: CDR1 DFQATT, CDR2 SNEGSKA (reference sequence). V was trimmed by 3 bases and J by 6 bases, leaving 18 bases between them. Written as DNA, the CDR3 is TGCAGTGCTAGGGATTTGGGCGGGATAGGCGAGCAGTACTTC. This gives the protein CSARDLGGIGEQYF.

The CDR3 protein is CASSLTSGGPSYEQYF. Here the CDR3 DNA reads TGCGCCAGCAGCCTAACTAGTGGGGGACCCTCCTACGAGCAGTACTTC. The chain is built from TRBV5-1 and TRBJ2-7; D assignment may be TRBD1 or TRBD2 (5 bases each). The germline CDR1 and CDR2 sequences are SGHRS and YFSETQ. V shed 4 bases and J shed 0 bases, with 17 bases lying between them. The CDR3 has 16 amino acids. Supplemented by reference TRBV5-1 and TRBJ2-7, the full variable domain reads KAGVTQTPRYLIKTRGQQVTLSCSPISGHRSVSWYQQTPGQGLQFLFEYFSETQRNKGNFPGRFSGRQFSNSRSEMNVSTLELGDSALYLCASSLTSGGPSYEQYFGPGTRLTVT.

The chain carries TRBV7-2 and TRBJ1-1, with no clear D. CDR3 length: 12 amino acids. Germline loops: CDR1 SGHTA, CDR2 FQGNSA. The V and J ends lost 5 bases and 6 bases respectively, with 10 bases between them. In nucleotides, the CDR3 is TGTGCCAGCAGCACCCCGGCCTCTGAAGCTTTCTTT. This sequence encodes CASSTPASEAFF.

This chain links TRBV20-1 with TRBJ2-3; no clear D gene. V was clipped by 3 bases and J by 1 base, with 8 bases between them. The CDR3 covers 13 residues. The germline V gene encodes CDR1 DFQATT and CDR2 SNEGSKA (reference sequence). The CDR3 protein is CSASRLRTDTQYF. In DNA, the CDR3 is TGCAGTGCTAGTAGACTTCGCACAGATACGCAGTATTTT.

This sequence joins TRBV7-2 and TRBJ1-2; possibly TRBD1 for D (6 bases). This CDR3 contains 13 residues. Germline V gives CDR1 SGHTA, CDR2 FQGNSA. The germline V and J ends were trimmed by 3 bases and 9 bases, with 14 bases remaining between them. Written as DNA, the CDR3 is TGTGCCAGCAGCTTGTTTGGGGGCTTCAGCTACACCTTC. Its translation is CASSLFGGFSYTF. Together with reference TRBV7-2 and TRBJ1-2, the CDR3 gives the full variable domain: GAGVSQSPSNKVTEKGKDVELRCDPISGHTALYWYRQSLGQGLEFLIYFQGNSAPDKSGLPSDRFSAERTGGSVSTLTIQRTQQEDSAVYLCASSLFGGFSYTFGSGTRLTVV.

The chain recombines TRBV10-3 with TRBJ2-1; D may be TRBD1 (5 bases). Trimming removed 6 bases from V and 5 bases from J, with 8 bases in between. The CDR3 covers 12 residues. CDR1 is ENHRY and CDR2 is SYGVKD in the germline V gene. In DNA, the CDR3 is TGTGCCATCAGGGGGCCCAACAATGAGCAGTTCTTC. Translated, it gives CAIRGPNNEQFF.

This sequence joins TRBV2 and TRBJ2-1, with D possibly matching TRBD2 (5 bases). The CDR3 contains 10 residues. The germline CDR1 and CDR2 sequences are SNHLY and FYNNEI. V was cut by 4 bases and J by 15 bases, with 10 bases left in between. The CDR3 bases are TGTGCCAGCAGTGTGGGAGTCGGGTTCTTC. Amino acids: CASSVGVGFF.

The chain couples TRBV28 to TRBJ2-5, with TRBD2 identical over 10 bases. Germline values: CDR1 MDHEN, CDR2 SYDVKM. With 11 bases clipped from V and 9 bases from J, the junction kept 12 bases outside the gene matches. The CDR3 length is 13 residues. CDR3 nucleotides: TGTGCCGTGATTAGCGGGAGGTCCCCCGCCCAGTACTTC. It translates to CAVISGRSPAQYF.

The chain has TRBV12-3 or TRBV12-4 and TRBJ1-5; a possible D gene is TRBD1 (5 bases). CDR3 length: 13 amino acids. V lost 5 bases to trimming and J lost 9 bases, with 14 bases between them. The chain's CDR3 is CASSGTPGWPQHF. The CDR3 DNA reads TGTGCCAGCAGTGGGACGCCAGGGTGGCCCCAGCATTTT.

The chain recombines TRBV6-2 or TRBV6-3 with TRBJ2-4; 9 bases are a match to TRBD2. Judging by the DNA end, TRBJ2-7 fits better; the J call may be wrong. The CDR3 consists of 18 residues. Germline V CDR1 and CDR2: MNHEY, SVGEGT. The CDR3 nucleotides read TGTGCCAGCAGTTTCCAACTACCCATAGCGGGGGAGGACCACGAGCAGTACTTC. Protein sequence: CASSFQLPIAGEDHEQYF.

The chain employs TRBV7-3 and TRBJ2-7, with D possibly being TRBD2 (5 bases). Near its end, the DNA agrees better with TRBJ2-5, so the J call may be wrong. The germline CDR1 and CDR2 sequences are SGHTA and FQGTGA. The CDR3 consists of 15 residues. The CDR3 DNA is TGTGCCAGCAGGGATATTTCAGGAGGCGAAGAGACCCAGTACTTC. It codes for CASRDISGGEETQYF.

In this sample, this clonotype turned up a few times. The rearrangement joins TRBV3-1 to TRBJ2-3; 9 nucleotides agree with TRBD2. The CDR3 is 17 amino acids. From germline, CDR1 is LGHDT and CDR2 YNNKEL (reference sequence). After removal of 2 bases from V and 3 bases from J, the junction contained 9 bases not matched to a gene. This CDR3 is CASSQPRGSGSTDTQYF. CDR3 coding DNA: TGTGCCAGCAGCCAACCCCGGGGTAGCGGGAGTACAGATACGCAGTATTTT.